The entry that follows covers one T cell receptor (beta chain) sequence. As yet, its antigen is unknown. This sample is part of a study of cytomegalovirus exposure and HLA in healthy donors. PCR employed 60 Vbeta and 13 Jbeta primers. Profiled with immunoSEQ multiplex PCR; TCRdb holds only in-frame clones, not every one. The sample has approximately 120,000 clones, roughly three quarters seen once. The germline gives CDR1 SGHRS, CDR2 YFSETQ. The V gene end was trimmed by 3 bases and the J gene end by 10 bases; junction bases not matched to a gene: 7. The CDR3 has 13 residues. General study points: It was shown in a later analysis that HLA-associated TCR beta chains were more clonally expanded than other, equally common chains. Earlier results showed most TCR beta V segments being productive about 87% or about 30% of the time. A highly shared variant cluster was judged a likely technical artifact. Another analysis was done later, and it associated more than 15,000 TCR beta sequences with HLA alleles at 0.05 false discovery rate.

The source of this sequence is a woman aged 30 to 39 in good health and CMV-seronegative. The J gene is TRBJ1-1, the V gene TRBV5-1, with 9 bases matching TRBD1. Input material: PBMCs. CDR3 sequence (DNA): TGCGCCAGCAGCTGGGGACAGGGACCTTTAGCTTTCTTT. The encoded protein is CASSWGQGPLAFF.